Listed here are 19 T cell receptor beta chains from one sample, sequenced in a study of spatial heterogeneity in lung cancer (dated by TCRdb to between 2018 and 2020). The investigation overall reported the following: The tumor nonsynonymous mutation count correlated with the number of expanded alpha and beta TCRs within the tumor.

Receptors were amplified or captured by 5' RACE. Sequenced using a NextSeq 500. TCRdb trimmed the raw reads at Q25, called clones with MiXCR and kept productive beta chains. For every CDR3 protein sequence, its rows merge into one entry that carries the most common genes and DNA. The sample table shows roughly 19,000 distinct CDR3 sequences, and roughly 5% are seen once. Around 10% of the sample is held by the ten biggest clonotypes. No antigen has been assigned to these receptors. Per the publication, the time point label means: sample taken at primary tumor resection. Sequencing used lung tumor tissue, obtained at surgery. Receptors originate from a female donor with early-stage non-small cell lung cancer.

There are many counts of this clonotype. A library made for alpha chains picked up this beta chain off target, so its size means little. V is TRBV4-1 and J is TRBJ2-2, with D possibly matching TRBD1 (5 bases). Per the germline V gene, CDR1 is MGHRA and CDR2 is YSYEKL. CDR3 length: 15 residues. V was shortened by 1 base and J by 6 bases, with 12 bases between the two germline ends. The CDR3 loop is CASSQGQHFAGELFF. The CDR3 DNA is TGCGCCAGCAGCCAAGGACAGCATTTCGCCGGGGAGCTGTTTTTT.

This clonotype was seen at least ten times. The library was designed around alpha chains, so this beta chain is a stray read whose abundance carries little weight. The chain couples TRBV28 to TRBJ1-1, with D perhaps matching TRBD1 (6 bases). This CDR3 is built from 13 residues. V was clipped by 7 bases and J by 1 base, with 10 bases between them. From germline, CDR1 is MDHEN and CDR2 SYDVKM. The CDR3 DNA follows: TGTGCCAGCAACTGGGGACAGAACACTGAAGCTTTCTTT. This translates into CASNWGQNTEAFF.

This clonotype was detected ten times or more. This beta chain is off target for a library built for alpha chains, so its abundance means little. The chain uses TRBV7-9 and TRBJ1-1; unclear D gene. The CDR3 spans 13 residues. V was cut by 5 bases and J by 3 bases, with 10 bases left in between. Germline CDR1 is SEHNR and CDR2 is FQNEAQ (reference sequence). The chain's CDR3 is CASSTGLYTEAFF. Here the CDR3 DNA reads TGTGCCAGCAGCACCGGTCTGTACACTGAAGCTTTCTTT.

This clonotype was detected ten times or more. With the library built for alpha chains, this beta chain is off target and its frequency is not meaningful. The chain uses TRBV2 and TRBJ2-3; D is unresolved. In germline, CDR1 is SNHLY, CDR2 FYNNEI. V gave up 7 bases and J gave up 4 bases, with 15 bases separating them. This CDR3 is 14 amino acids long. The CDR3 sequence is CASNGNYGADTQYF. CDR3 coding DNA: TGTGCCAGCAATGGGAACTATGGGGCAGATACGCAGTATTTT.

Of note for this clonotype: As an off-target read in a library built for alpha chains, this beta chain has a frequency of little significance. The rearrangement joins TRBV9 to TRBJ1-1; D possibly corresponds to TRBD1 (6 bases). Germline V lookup: CDR1 SGDLS, CDR2 YYNGEE. The germline V and J ends were trimmed by 6 bases and 1 base, with 16 bases remaining between them. CDR3 length: 15 residues. The CDR3 DNA reads TGTGCCAGCACACAGGGCCCAGTTTCGAACACTGAAGCTTTCTTT. Translation gives CASTQGPVSNTEAFF.

As regards this clonotype: The library was prepared for alpha chains; this beta chain is a stray read, so its frequency means little. The genes are TRBV12-3 or TRBV12-4 and TRBJ2-6; unclear D gene. The CDR3 loop spans 12 amino acids. V dropped 9 bases and J dropped 5 bases, with 8 bases sitting between them. The CDR3 bases are TGTGCCAGTACAACCCGGGCCAACGTCCTGACTTTC. Its protein product is CASTTRANVLTF.

Note on this clonotype: This beta chain is a stray sequence in a library constructed for alpha chains; its clone size is not meaningful. The genes are TRBV7-8 and TRBJ2-1; D may be TRBD1 or TRBD2 (5 bases each). Germline-derived CDR1 and CDR2 are SGHVS and FQNEAQ. CDR3 length: 17 amino acids. V lost 5 bases and J 3 bases, leaving 20 bases between the germline ends. CDR3 DNA sequence: TGTGCCAGCAGCATCCGAACCGGGACGAGGCTCTACAATGAGCAGTTCTTC. Translating it yields CASSIRTGTRLYNEQFF. Full variable domain (missing parts from reference TRBV7-8 and TRBJ2-1): GAGVSQSPRYKVAKRGQDVALRCDPISGHVSLFWYQQALGQGPEFLTYFQNEAQLDKSGLPSDRFFAERPEGSVSTLKIQRTQQEDSAVYLCASSIRTGTRLYNEQFFGPGTRLTVL.

With respect to this clonotype: In a library made to pick up alpha chains, this beta chain is a stray read with a size that means little. The chain employs TRBV7-9 and TRBJ2-1; 11 positions match TRBD1. This CDR3 comprises 15 residues. V lost 5 bases, J lost 3 bases, and 3 bases stayed unmatched. From germline, CDR1 is SEHNR and CDR2 FQNEAQ (reference sequence). The CDR3 sequence is CASSTGTGGYNEQFF. In nucleotides, the CDR3 is TGTGCCAGCAGCACCGGGACAGGGGGCTACAATGAGCAGTTCTTC.

In this sample, this clonotype turned up many times. Because the library targeted alpha chains, this beta chain is an off-target read whose size means little. V usage is TRBV5-1 and J usage is TRBJ2-7; D uncertain. This CDR3 is 14 amino acids long. Germline loops: CDR1 SGHRS, CDR2 YFSETQ. Trimming left V 7 bases short and J 2 bases short, with 16 bases between. CDR3 protein: CASAPTRDTYEQYF. Here the CDR3 DNA reads TGCGCCAGCGCCCCTACGCGTGACACCTACGAGCAGTACTTC.

This clonotype has just a few counts. A library made for alpha chains picked up this beta chain off target, so its size means little. The chain links TRBV7-9 to TRBJ2-1; a weak D match, TRBD2 (6 bases). Trimming took 3 bases from V and 4 from J, leaving 10 bases between them. The CDR3 totals 14 residues. The germline CDR1 and CDR2 sequences are SEHNR and FQNEAQ (reference sequence). CDR3 in DNA: TGTGCCAGCAGCTTTCGGAGGGATTACAATGAGCAGTTCTTC. As protein: CASSFRRDYNEQFF.

This clonotype is medium-sized in the sample. Because the library targeted alpha chains, this beta chain is an off-target read whose size means little. The V and J genes are TRBV28 and TRBJ1-5; no definite D call. Per germline, CDR1 MDHEN and CDR2 SYDVKM. Deletions cut 3 bases from V and 7 bases from J, with 10 bases between. This CDR3 spans 13 amino acids. The CDR3 loop is CASSLSGLQPQHF. The CDR3 coding sequence is TGTGCCAGCAGTTTGAGTGGACTACAGCCCCAGCATTTT.

Regarding this clonotype: Being off target in a library aimed at alpha chains, this beta chain has a size of little meaning. V gene TRBV12-3 or TRBV12-4 combines with J gene TRBJ2-1; TRBD2 matches 11 bases. This CDR3 comprises 14 residues. With 4 bases clipped from V and 10 bases from J, the junction kept 6 bases outside the gene matches. The CDR3 loop reads CASSSGLAGREQFF. The CDR3 DNA reads TGTGCCAGCAGTTCCGGACTAGCGGGCAGAGAGCAGTTCTTC.

This clonotype was recorded many times. Little can be read into the size of this beta chain, an off-target read in a library designed for alpha chains. This sequence joins TRBV6-6 and TRBJ2-2; no clear D. Trimming took off 6 bases at V and 0 bases at J, with 5 bases between the two ends. CDR1 is MNHNY and CDR2 is SVGAGI in the germline V gene (reference sequence). The CDR3 totals 13 residues. The CDR3 protein is CASSQTNTGELFF. The CDR3 DNA sequence: TGTGCCAGCAGCCAAACGAACACCGGGGAGCTGTTTTTT.

This clonotype was seen repeatedly, ten times or more. This beta chain is a stray sequence in a library constructed for alpha chains; its clone size is not meaningful. The rearrangement joins TRBV27 to TRBJ2-3; D is ambiguous. Germline values: CDR1 MNHEY, CDR2 SMNVEV (reference sequence). V was clipped by 6 bases and J by 1 base, with 11 bases between them. The CDR3 contains 14 residues. The CDR3, as DNA: TGTGCCAGCAGCCCCATGGTGGGCACAGATACGCAGTATTTT. It yields the protein CASSPMVGTDTQYF.

Judged by abundance, this clonotype is medium-sized. Being off target in a library aimed at alpha chains, this beta chain has a size of little meaning. This chain connects TRBV27 to TRBJ2-7, with 8 nucleotides matching TRBD1. Germline CDR1 and CDR2: MNHEY and SMNVEV (reference sequence). This CDR3 is built from 12 residues. The trim removed 9 bases at V and 5 bases at J, leaving 6 bases unmatched. The CDR3 DNA reads TGTGCCAGGACGACAGGGGCCAACGAGCAGTACTTC. Its translation is CARTTGANEQYF.

At least ten counts were recorded for this clonotype. This beta chain slipped into a library made for alpha chains as a stray read, so its size is not meaningful. The chain couples TRBV27 to TRBJ2-1, with D possibly matching TRBD1 (6 bases). Looked up from germline, CDR1 is MNHEY and CDR2 is SMNVEV (reference sequence). There are 12 residues in the CDR3. The ends were cut back, 6 bases at V and 7 bases at J, with 10 bases in the middle. CDR3 loop: CASRQGGNEQFF. The DNA of the CDR3 is TGTGCCAGCAGACAGGGTGGTAATGAGCAGTTCTTC.

This clonotype has ten or more counts. This beta chain slipped into a library made for alpha chains as a stray read, so its size is not meaningful. The J gene is TRBJ1-2, the V gene TRBV24-1; possible D gene TRBD1, 5 bases. This CDR3 is 15 amino acids long. With 3 bases removed from V and 0 bases from J, the gap between germline ends came to 10 bases. Germline V CDR1 and CDR2: KGHDR, SFDVKD. The CDR3 DNA is TGTGCCACCAGTGATGGAGGCAGGGCTAACTATGGCTACACCTTC. Protein: CATSDGGRANYGYTF.

This clonotype has ten or more counts. This beta chain turned up in a library designed for alpha chains; as an off-target read, its abundance says little. The chain uses TRBV5-4 and TRBJ2-7, with D perhaps TRBD1 or TRBD2 (5 bases each). Trimming removed 0 bases from V and 6 bases from J, with 13 bases in between. The germline CDR1 and CDR2 sequences are SGHNT and YYREEE (reference sequence). This CDR3 contains 14 residues. The DNA of the CDR3 is TGTGCCAGCAGCTTGGAGGGACGAGGGGTCGAGCAGTACTTC. Translating it yields CASSLEGRGVEQYF.

This clonotype was observed at least ten times. This beta chain slipped into a library made for alpha chains as a stray read, so its size is not meaningful. V and J are TRBV5-6 and TRBJ2-5; TRBD1 agrees at 7 bases. Germline CDR1 is SGHDT and CDR2 is YYEEEE. Germline trimming cut 4 bases from V and 2 bases from J; bases unmatched to any gene: 2. The CDR3 runs 13 residues. The CDR3 nucleotides read TGTGCCAGCAGCCCACAGGGGCAAGAGACCCAGTACTTC. Its protein is CASSPQGQETQYF.